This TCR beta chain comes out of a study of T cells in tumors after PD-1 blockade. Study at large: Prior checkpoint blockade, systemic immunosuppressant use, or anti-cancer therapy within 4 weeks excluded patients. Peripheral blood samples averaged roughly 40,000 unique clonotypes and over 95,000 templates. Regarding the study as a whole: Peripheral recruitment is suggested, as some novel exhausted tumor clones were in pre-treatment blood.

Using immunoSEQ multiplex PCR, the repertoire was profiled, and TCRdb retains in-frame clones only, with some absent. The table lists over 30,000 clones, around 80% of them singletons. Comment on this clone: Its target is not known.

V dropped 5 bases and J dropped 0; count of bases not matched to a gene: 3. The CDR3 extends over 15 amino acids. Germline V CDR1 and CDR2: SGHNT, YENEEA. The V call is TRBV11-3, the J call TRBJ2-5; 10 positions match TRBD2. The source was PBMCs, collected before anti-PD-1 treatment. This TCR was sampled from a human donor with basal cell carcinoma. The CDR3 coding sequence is TGTGCCAGCAGCCCCGGGACTAGCGACCAAGAGACCCAGTACTTC. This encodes CASSPGTSDQETQYF. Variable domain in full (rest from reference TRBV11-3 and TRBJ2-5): EAGVVQSPRYKIIEKKQPVAFWCNPISGHNTLYWYLQNLGQGPELLIRYENEEAVDDSQLPKDRFSAERLKGVDSTLKIQPAELGDSAVYLCASSPGTSDQETQYFGPGTRLLVL.